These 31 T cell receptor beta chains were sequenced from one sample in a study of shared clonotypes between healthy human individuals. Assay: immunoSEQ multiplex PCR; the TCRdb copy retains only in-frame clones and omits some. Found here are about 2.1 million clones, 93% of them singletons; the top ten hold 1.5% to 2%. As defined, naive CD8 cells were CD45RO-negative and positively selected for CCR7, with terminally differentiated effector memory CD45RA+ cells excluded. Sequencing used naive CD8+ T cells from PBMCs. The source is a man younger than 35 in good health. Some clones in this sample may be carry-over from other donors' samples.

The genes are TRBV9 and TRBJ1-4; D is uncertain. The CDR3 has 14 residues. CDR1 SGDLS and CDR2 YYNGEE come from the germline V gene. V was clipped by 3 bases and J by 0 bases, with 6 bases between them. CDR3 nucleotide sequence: TGTGCCAGCAGCGAGGTCGCAACTAATGAAAAACTGTTTTTT. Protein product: CASSEVATNEKLFF.

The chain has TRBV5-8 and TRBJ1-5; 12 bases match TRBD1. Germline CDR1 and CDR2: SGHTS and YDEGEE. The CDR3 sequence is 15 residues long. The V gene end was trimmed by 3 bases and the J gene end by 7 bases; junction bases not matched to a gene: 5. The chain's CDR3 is CASSYEGTGGQPQHF. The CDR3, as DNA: TGTGCCAGCAGCTATGAAGGGACAGGGGGCCAGCCCCAGCATTTT.

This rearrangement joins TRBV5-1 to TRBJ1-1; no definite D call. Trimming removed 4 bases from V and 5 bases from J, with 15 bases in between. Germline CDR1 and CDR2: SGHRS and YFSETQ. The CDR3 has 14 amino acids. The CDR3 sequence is CASSPRNVGTEAFF. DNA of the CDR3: TGCGCCAGCAGCCCCCGGAATGTTGGGACTGAAGCTTTCTTT.

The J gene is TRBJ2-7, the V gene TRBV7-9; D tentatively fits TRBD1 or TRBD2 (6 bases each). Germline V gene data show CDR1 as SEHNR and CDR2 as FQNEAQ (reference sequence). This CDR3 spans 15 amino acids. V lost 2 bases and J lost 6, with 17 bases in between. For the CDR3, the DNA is TGTGCCAGCAGCTTATTTACAGGGAGGTCCCTCGAGCAGTACTTC. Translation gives CASSLFTGRSLEQYF. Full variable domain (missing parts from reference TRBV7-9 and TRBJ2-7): DTGVSQNPRHKITKRGQNVTFRCDPISEHNRLYWYRQTLGQGPEFLTYFQNEAQLEKSRLLSDRFSAERPKGSFSTLEIQRTEQGDSAMYLCASSLFTGRSLEQYFGPGTRLTVT.

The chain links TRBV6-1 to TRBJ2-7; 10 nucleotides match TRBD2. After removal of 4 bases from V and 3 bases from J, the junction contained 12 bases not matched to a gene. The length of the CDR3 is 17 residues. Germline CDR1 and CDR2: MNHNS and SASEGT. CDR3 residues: CASSAGTSAYSGYEQYF. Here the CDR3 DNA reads TGTGCCAGCAGTGCTGGGACTAGCGCGTACTCGGGCTACGAGCAGTACTTC.

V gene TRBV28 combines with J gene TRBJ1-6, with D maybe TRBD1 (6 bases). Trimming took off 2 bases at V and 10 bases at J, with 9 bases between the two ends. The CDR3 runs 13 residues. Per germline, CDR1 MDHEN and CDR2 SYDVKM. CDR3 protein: CASSLSGGSPLHF. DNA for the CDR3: TGTGCCAGCAGTTTAAGTGGGGGCTCACCCCTCCACTTT.

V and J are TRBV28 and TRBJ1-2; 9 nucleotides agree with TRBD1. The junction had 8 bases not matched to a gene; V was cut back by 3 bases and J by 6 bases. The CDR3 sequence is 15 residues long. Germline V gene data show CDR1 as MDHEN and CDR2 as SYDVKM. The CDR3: CASSFTTTGGNGYTF. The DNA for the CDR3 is TGTGCCAGCAGTTTTACCACGACAGGGGGGAATGGCTACACCTTC.

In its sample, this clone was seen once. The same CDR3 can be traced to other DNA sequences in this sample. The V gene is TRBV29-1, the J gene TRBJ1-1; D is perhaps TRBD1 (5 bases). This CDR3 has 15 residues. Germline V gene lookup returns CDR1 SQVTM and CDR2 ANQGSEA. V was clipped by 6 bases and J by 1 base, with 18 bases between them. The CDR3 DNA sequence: TGCAGCGTCGGAGGGGCCCTACTTTCGAACACTGAAGCTTTCTTT. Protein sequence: CSVGGALLSNTEAFF.

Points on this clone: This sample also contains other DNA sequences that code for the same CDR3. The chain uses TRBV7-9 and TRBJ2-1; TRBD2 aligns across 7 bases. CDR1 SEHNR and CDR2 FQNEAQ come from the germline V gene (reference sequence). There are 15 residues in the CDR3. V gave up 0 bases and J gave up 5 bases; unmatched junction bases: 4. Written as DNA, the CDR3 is TGTGCCAGCAGCTTAGCGGGAGGGCCTGACAATGAGCAGTTCTTC. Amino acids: CASSLAGGPDNEQFF.

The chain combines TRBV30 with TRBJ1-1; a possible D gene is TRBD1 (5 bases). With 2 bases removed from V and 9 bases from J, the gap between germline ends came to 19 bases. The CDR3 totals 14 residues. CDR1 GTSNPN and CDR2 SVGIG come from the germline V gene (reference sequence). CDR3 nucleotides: TGTGCCTGGAGTTTCCCCGTCCAGGGTGGGCAAGCTTTCTTT. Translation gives CAWSFPVQGGQAFF.

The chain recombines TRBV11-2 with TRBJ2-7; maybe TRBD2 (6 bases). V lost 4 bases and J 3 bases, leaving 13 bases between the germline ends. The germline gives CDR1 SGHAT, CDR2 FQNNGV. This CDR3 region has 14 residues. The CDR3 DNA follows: TGTGCCAGCAGCTCGTCTAGCGAATACTACGAGCAGTACTTC. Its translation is CASSSSSEYYEQYF. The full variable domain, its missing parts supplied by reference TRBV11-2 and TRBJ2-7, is EAGVAQSPRYKIIEKRQSVAFWCNPISGHATLYWYQQILGQGPKLLIQFQNNGVVDDSQLPKDRFSAERLKGVDSTLKIQPAKLEDSAVYLCASSSSSEYYEQYFGPGTRLTVT.

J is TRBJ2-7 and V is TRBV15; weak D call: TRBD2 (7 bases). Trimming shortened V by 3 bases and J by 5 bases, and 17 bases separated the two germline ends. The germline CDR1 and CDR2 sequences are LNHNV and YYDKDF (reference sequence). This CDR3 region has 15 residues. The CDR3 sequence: CATSSPTGGKDEQYF. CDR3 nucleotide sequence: TGTGCCACCAGCAGCCCCACGGGGGGCAAGGACGAGCAGTACTTC. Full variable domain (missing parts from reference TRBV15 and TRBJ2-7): DAMVIQNPRYQVTQFGKPVTLSCSQTLNHNVMYWYQQKSSQAPKLLFHYYDKDFNNEADTPDNFQSRRPNTSFCFLDIRSPGLGDTAMYLCATSSPTGGKDEQYFGPGTRLTVT.

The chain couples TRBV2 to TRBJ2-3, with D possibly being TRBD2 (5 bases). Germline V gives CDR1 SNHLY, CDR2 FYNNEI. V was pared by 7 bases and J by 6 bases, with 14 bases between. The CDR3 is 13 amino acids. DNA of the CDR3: TGTGCCAGCACCCCACCGGGGTACGATACGCAGTATTTT. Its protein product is CASTPPGYDTQYF. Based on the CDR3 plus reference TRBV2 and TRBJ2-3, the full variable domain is EPEVTQTPSHQVTQMGQEVILRCVPISNHLYFYWYRQILGQKVEFLVSFYNNEISEKSEIFDDQFSVERPDGSNFTLKIRSTKLEDSAMYFCASTPPGYDTQYFGPGTRLTVL.

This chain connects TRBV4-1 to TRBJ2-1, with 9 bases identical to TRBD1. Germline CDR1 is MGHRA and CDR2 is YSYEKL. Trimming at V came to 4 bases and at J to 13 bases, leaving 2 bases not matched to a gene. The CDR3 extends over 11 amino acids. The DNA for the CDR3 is TGCGCCAGCAGCCGGGACAGGGCCCAGTTCTTC. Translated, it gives CASSRDRAQFF.

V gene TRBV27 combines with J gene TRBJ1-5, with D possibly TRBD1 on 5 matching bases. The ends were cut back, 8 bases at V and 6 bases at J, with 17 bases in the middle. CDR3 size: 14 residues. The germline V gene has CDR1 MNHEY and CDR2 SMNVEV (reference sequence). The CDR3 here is CASVGLGGGQPQHF. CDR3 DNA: TGTGCCAGCGTGGGTTTGGGGGGTGGTCAGCCCCAGCATTTT.

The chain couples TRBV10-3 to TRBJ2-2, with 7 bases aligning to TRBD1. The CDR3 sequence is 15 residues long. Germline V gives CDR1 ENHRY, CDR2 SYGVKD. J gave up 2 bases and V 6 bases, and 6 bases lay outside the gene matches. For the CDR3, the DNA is TGTGCCATCAGCCTGACAGGGCCAAACACCGGGGAGCTGTTTTTT. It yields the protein CAISLTGPNTGELFF.

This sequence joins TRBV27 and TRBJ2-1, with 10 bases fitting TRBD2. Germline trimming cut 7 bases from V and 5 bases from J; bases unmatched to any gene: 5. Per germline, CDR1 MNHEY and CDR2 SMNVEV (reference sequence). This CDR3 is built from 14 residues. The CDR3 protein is CASKLAGSHNEQFF. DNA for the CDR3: TGTGCCAGCAAACTAGCGGGAAGCCACAATGAGCAGTTCTTC.

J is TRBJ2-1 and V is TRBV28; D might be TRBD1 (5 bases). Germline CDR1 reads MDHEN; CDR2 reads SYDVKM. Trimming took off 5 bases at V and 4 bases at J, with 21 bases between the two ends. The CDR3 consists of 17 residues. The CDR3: CASSLGWGGAQYNEQFF. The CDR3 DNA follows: TGTGCCAGCAGTCTCGGGTGGGGCGGTGCACAATACAATGAGCAGTTCTTC.

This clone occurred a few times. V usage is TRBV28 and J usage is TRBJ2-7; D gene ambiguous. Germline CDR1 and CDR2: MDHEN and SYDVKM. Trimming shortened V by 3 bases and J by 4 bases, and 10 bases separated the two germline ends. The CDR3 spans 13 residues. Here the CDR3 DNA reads TGTGCCAGCAGTTTTAACACGCAGTACGAGCAGTACTTC. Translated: CASSFNTQYEQYF.

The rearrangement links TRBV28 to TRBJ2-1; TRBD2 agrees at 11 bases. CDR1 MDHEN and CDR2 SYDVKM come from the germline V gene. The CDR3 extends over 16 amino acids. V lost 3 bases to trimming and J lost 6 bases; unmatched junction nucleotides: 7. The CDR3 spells CASSFRGLAVINEQFF. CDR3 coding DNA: TGTGCCAGCAGTTTCAGGGGACTAGCGGTAATCAATGAGCAGTTCTTC.

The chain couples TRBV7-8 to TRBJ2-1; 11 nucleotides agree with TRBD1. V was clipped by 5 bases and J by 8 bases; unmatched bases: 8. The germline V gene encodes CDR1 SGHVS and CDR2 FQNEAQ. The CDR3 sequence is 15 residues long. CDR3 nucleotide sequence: TGTGCCAGCAGCGCCGGGACAGGGGGTGACGATGAGCAGTTCTTC. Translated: CASSAGTGGDDEQFF.

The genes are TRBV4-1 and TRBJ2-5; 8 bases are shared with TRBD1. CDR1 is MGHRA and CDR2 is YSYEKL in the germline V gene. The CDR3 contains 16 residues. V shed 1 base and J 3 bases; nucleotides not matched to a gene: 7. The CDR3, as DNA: TGCGCCAGCAGCCAAGTATATCAGGGGGCGAAAGAGACCCAGTACTTC. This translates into CASSQVYQGAKETQYF.

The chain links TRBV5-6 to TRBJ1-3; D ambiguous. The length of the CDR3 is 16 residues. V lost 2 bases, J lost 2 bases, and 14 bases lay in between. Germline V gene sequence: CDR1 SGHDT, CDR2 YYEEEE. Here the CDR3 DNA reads TGTGCCAGCAGCTTCAGCTCTCCAGCGCCTGGAAACACCATATATTTT. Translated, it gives CASSFSSPAPGNTIYF.

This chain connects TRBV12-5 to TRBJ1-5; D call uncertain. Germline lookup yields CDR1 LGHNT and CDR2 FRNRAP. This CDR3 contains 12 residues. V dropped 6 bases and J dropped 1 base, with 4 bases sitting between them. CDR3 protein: CASGQSNQPQHF. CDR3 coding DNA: TGTGCTAGTGGACAGAGCAATCAGCCCCAGCATTTT.

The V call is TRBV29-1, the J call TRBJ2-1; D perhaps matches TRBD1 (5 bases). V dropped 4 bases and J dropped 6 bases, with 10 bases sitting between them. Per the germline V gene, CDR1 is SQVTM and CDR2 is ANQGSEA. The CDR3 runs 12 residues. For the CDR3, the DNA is TGCAGCGTTGTCTTTACAGGCAATGAGCAGTTCTTC. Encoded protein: CSVVFTGNEQFF.

The CDR3 DNA reads as TGCAGCGTTGGGGACACAATCACCTATTTCCATGGCTACACCTTC. Its translation: CSVGDTITYFHGYTF. The genes are TRBV29-1 and TRBJ1-2; TRBD1 is a possible D gene (6 bases). V lost 4 bases and J lost 6, with 21 bases in between. Germline V gene data show CDR1 as SQVTM and CDR2 as ANQGSEA. This CDR3 region has 15 residues.

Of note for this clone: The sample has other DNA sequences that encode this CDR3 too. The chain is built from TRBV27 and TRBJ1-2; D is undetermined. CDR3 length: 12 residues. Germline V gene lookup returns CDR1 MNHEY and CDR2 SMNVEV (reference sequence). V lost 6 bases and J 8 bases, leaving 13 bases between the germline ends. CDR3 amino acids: CASRRDSGGYTF. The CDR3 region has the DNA TGTGCCAGCAGACGGGATTCGGGGGGCTACACCTTC.

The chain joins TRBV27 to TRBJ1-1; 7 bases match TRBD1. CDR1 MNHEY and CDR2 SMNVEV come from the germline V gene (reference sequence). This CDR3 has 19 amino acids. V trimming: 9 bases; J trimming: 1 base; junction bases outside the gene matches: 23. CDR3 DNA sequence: TGTGCCAGTAACCCCGCTATTATACAGGGGCCCCACCAGAACACTGAAGCTTTCTTT. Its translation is CASNPAIIQGPHQNTEAFF.

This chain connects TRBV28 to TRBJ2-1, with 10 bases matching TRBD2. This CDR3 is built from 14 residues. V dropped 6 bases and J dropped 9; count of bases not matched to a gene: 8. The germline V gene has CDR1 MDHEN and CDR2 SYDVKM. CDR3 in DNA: TGTGCCAGCAGCCCTAGCGGGGGCACCGGTGAGCAGTTCTTC. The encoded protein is CASSPSGGTGEQFF.

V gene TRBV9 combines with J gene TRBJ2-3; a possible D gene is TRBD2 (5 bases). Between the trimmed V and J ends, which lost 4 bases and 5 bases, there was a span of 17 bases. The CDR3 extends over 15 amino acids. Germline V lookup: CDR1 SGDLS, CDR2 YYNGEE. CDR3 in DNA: TGTGCCAGCAGCTCGCTAGCTCTAGACGGAGATACGCAGTATTTT. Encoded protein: CASSSLALDGDTQYF.

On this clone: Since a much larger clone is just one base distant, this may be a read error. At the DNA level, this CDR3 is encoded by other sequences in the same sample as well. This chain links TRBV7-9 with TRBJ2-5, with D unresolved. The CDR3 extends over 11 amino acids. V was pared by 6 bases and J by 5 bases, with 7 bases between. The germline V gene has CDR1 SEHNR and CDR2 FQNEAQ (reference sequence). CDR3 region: CASSFGETQYF. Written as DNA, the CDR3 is TGTGCCAGCAGTTTCGGGGAGACCCAGTACTTC.